The 32 T cell receptor beta chains given below trace back to one sample, sequenced in a study of read filtering for tumor transcriptome and immune sequencing. Molecular barcoded adaptors covering alpha/delta and beta/gamma chains were used on around 400 ng RNA. TCRdb fed the reads into MiXCR, producing one record per CDR3 protein. Of about 130,000 distinct CDR3 sequences in the sample, roughly 13% were seen once. Sequences were obtained from a population of CD138-negative cells sorted from bone marrow. The receptor source for this set is a donor aged 40 or over with multiple myeloma.

Worth noting for this clonotype: Being one base from a much bigger clone, this may be a read error. The CDR3 does not close with the conserved phenylalanine or tryptophan, likely indicating a read error. The rearrangement links TRBV29-1 to TRBJ2-5, with D hard to call. This CDR3 contains 13 residues. Germline V gives CDR1 SQVTM, CDR2 ANQGSEA. The V end lost 1 base, the J end lost 4 bases, and 10 bases lay between the germline ends. CDR3 protein: CSVEGREPETQYL. The CDR3 DNA sequence: TGCAGCGTTGAAGGGCGCGAACCAGAGACCCAGTACCTC.

Many counts were recorded for this clonotype. The chain has TRBV6-5 and TRBJ1-1; TRBD1 aligns across 9 bases. V gave up 3 bases and J gave up 0 bases; unmatched junction bases: 11. Germline values: CDR1 MNHEY, CDR2 SVGAGI. The CDR3 covers 18 residues. As DNA, the CDR3 is TGTGCCAGCAGTTATAATCCGGGACAGGGTGGGTTGAACACTGAAGCTTTCTTT. Protein product: CASSYNPGQGGLNTEAFF.

In this sample, this clonotype turned up many times. The CDR3 DNA is TGCGCCAGCACCCAGAGCTCTGGGGCCAACGTCCTGACTTTC. Protein sequence: CASTQSSGANVLTF. This chain connects TRBV5-1 to TRBJ2-6; D is unresolved. Germline CDR1 SGHRS, CDR2 YFSETQ. The CDR3 extends over 14 amino acids. The V end was cut by 6 bases, the J end by 0 bases, with 7 bases between.

This clonotype has more than one count but fewer than ten. V gene TRBV2 combines with J gene TRBJ2-1; D unresolved. This CDR3 is 11 amino acids long. The V end lost 0 bases, the J end lost 12 bases, and 6 bases lay between the germline ends. Germline CDR1 reads SNHLY; CDR2 reads FYNNEI. CDR3 DNA: TGTGCCAGCAGTGAAGCGACCTCGCAGTTCTTC. Translated: CASSEATSQFF. Full variable domain (missing parts from reference TRBV2 and TRBJ2-1): EPEVTQTPSHQVTQMGQEVILRCVPISNHLYFYWYRQILGQKVEFLVSFYNNEISEKSEIFDDQFSVERPDGSNFTLKIRSTKLEDSAMYFCASSEATSQFFGPGTRLTVL.

This clonotype was counted many times. The rearrangement joins TRBV4-1 to TRBJ2-6; 7 nucleotides match TRBD1. The CDR3 is 16 amino acids. V was pared by 9 bases and J by 0 bases, with 8 bases of the junction left unmatched. The germline V gene has CDR1 MGHRA and CDR2 YSYEKL. The CDR3 bases are TGCGCCAGTGGGGACAGCCTAGACTCTGGGGCCAACGTCCTGACTTTC. Encoded protein: CASGDSLDSGANVLTF.

This clonotype was seen repeatedly, ten times or more. The rearrangement joins TRBV5-4 to TRBJ2-5; possible D gene TRBD2, 5 bases. CDR1 and CDR2 (germline): SGHNT, YYREEE (reference sequence). The V gene lost 2 bases and the J gene lost 2 bases, with 10 bases spanning the gap. The CDR3 extends over 14 amino acids. CDR3 DNA: TGTGCCAGCAGCTTCCCCTCGGGGCAAGAGACCCAGTACTTC. The encoded protein is CASSFPSGQETQYF.

The V call is TRBV11-2, the J call TRBJ2-3; TRBD1 aligns across 7 bases. The CDR3 length is 14 residues. CDR1 SGHAT and CDR2 FQNNGV come from the germline V gene. Unmatched junction bases numbered 4, after V lost 5 bases and J lost 2 bases. CDR3 loop: CASSPGTATDTQYF. The CDR3 DNA reads as TGTGCCAGCAGCCCCGGGACAGCCACAGATACGCAGTATTTT.

This clonotype was counted at least ten times. The chain has TRBV4-2 and TRBJ2-7; TRBD2 agrees at 7 bases. The CDR3 covers 18 residues. V trimming: 0 bases; J trimming: 0 bases; junction bases outside the gene matches: 11. Germline V gene lookup returns CDR1 LGHNA and CDR2 YNFKEQ. The CDR3 loop reads CASSQDLPTSASSYEQYF. CDR3 DNA: TGTGCCAGCAGCCAAGATCTTCCCACTAGCGCCAGCTCCTACGAGCAGTACTTC.

The DNA of the CDR3 is TGTGCCAGCAGCTTAGGAGGGACAGGGTCAGAGACCCAGTACTTC. Its translation: CASSLGGTGSETQYF. The chain has TRBV7-2 and TRBJ2-5, with 9 positions matching TRBD1. V trimming: 1 base; J trimming: 4 bases; junction bases outside the gene matches: 4. This CDR3 spans 15 amino acids. Germline V gives CDR1 SGHTA, CDR2 FQGNSA.

A few counts support this clonotype. This rearrangement joins TRBV3-1 to TRBJ2-2; TRBD2 agrees at 12 bases. The CDR3 is 16 residues long. V lost 4 bases to trimming and J lost 5 bases; unmatched junction nucleotides: 5. Germline CDR1 reads LGHDT; CDR2 reads YNNKEL (reference sequence). CDR3 in amino acids: CASSLRLAGATGELFF. CDR3 sequence (DNA): TGTGCCAGCAGCCTACGACTAGCGGGAGCGACCGGGGAGCTGTTTTTT.

This clonotype was detected many times. The J gene is TRBJ2-7, the V gene TRBV20-1, with D tentatively TRBD1 (6 bases). This CDR3 region has 16 residues. V gave up 3 bases and J gave up 0 bases, with 18 bases separating them. CDR1 DFQATT and CDR2 SNEGSKA come from the germline V gene (reference sequence). The DNA of the CDR3 is TGCAGTGCTAGTAGACAACAGGGTCCCTCCTCCTACGAGCAGTACTTC. As protein: CSASRQQGPSSYEQYF.

In this sample, this clonotype turned up many times. The chain carries TRBV6-6 and TRBJ2-3, with no clear D. This CDR3 spans 14 amino acids. CDR1 and CDR2 (germline): MNHNY, SVGAGI (reference sequence). V lost 2 bases and J 0 bases, leaving 6 bases between the germline ends. The CDR3, as DNA: TGTGCCAGCAGTTACGGGCCTAGCACAGATACGCAGTATTTT. Amino acid sequence: CASSYGPSTDTQYF.

With regard to this clonotype: The DNA is left out, because the CDR3 cannot be placed on it with certainty; the CDR3 is given as TCRdb lists it. This chain connects TRBV20-1 to TRBJ1-2; the DNA was not compared with TRBD1, the D call given in the table. Germline CDR1 reads DFQATT; CDR2 reads SNEGSKA (reference sequence). The CDR3 comprises 14 residues, both ends counted. The CDR3 sequence: CSVPGEGPSYGCTF.

This clonotype was observed a few times. Just one base apart from a much larger clone, this may be a read error. J is TRBJ2-7 and V is TRBV6-5; 8 bases are a match to TRBD1. The length of the CDR3 is 16 residues. Germline V gene sequence: CDR1 MNHEY, CDR2 SVGAGI. The CDR3 loop reads CASSSERQGRGYGQYF. The CDR3 DNA reads as TGTGCCAGCAGTTCGGAAAGACAGGGGAGAGGCTACGGGCAGTACTTC.

In this sample, this clonotype turned up many times. The chain has TRBV2 and TRBJ2-3, with D maybe TRBD2 (6 bases). CDR1 is SNHLY, CDR2 FYNNEI, per germline. V was shortened by 8 bases and J by 2 bases, with 14 bases between the two germline ends. The CDR3 sequence is 14 residues long. Here the CDR3 DNA reads TGTGCCAGCCGTCGGGAGAGTTTCACAGATACGCAGTATTTT. This gives the protein CASRRESFTDTQYF. Using reference TRBV2 and TRBJ2-3 for the parts outside the CDR3, the full variable domain is EPEVTQTPSHQVTQMGQEVILRCVPISNHLYFYWYRQILGQKVEFLVSFYNNEISEKSEIFDDQFSVERPDGSNFTLKIRSTKLEDSAMYFCASRRESFTDTQYFGPGTRLTVL.

This clonotype has a count of ten or more. The chain combines TRBV20-1 with TRBJ2-1; no clear D. Germline CDR1 DFQATT, CDR2 SNEGSKA (reference sequence). The V gene lost 2 bases and the J gene lost 4 bases, with 12 bases spanning the gap. CDR3 size: 14 residues. The CDR3 sequence: CSARSVRPYNEQFF. The CDR3 DNA is TGCAGTGCTAGATCGGTGCGTCCGTACAATGAGCAGTTCTTC.

A remark on this clonotype: This may be a read error: a much more frequent sequence differs by one nucleotide. The V gene is TRBV6-6, the J gene TRBJ1-1; no definite D call. CDR3 size: 12 residues. CDR1 and CDR2 from the germline V gene are MNHNY and SVGAGI (reference sequence). CDR3 nucleotides: TGTGCCAGCGGTTACCCCCCTCCTGAAGCTTTCTTT. Translation: CASGYPPPEAFF.

This clonotype was counted only a few times. A read error is possible here, since a much larger clone lies one base away. Here the CDR3 reads CASSIQGNTEAFF. CDR3 DNA sequence: TGTGCCAGCAGCATACAGGGGAACACTGAAGCTTTCTTT. The chain couples TRBV7-9 to TRBJ1-1; perhaps TRBD1 as D (6 bases). Deletions cut 5 bases from V and 1 base from J, with 8 bases between. The CDR3 length is 13 residues. The germline V gene has CDR1 SEHNR and CDR2 FQNEAQ (reference sequence).

The gene calls are TRBV6-2 or TRBV6-3 and TRBJ2-1; D unresolved. This CDR3 has 17 amino acids. The V end lost 0 bases, the J end lost 1 base, and 13 bases lay between the germline ends. Germline values: CDR1 MNHEY, CDR2 SVGEGT. For the CDR3, the DNA is TGTGCCAGCAGTTACTCGTTGTCGGGCCAATCCTACAATGAGCAGTTCTTC. Encoded protein: CASSYSLSGQSYNEQFF.

This clonotype appeared many times. The genes are TRBV19 and TRBJ2-5; TRBD1 matches at 7 bases. With 6 bases clipped from V and 2 bases from J, the junction kept 6 bases outside the gene matches. Germline V lookup: CDR1 LNHDA, CDR2 SQIVND (reference sequence). The CDR3 length is 14 residues. CDR3 nucleotides: TGTGCCAGTAGCCGACAGGGCGGACAAGAGACCCAGTACTTC. Its protein product is CASSRQGGQETQYF.

This clonotype appeared many times. This chain uses TRBV7-2 with TRBJ2-1; TRBD2 agrees at 11 bases. The V gene end was trimmed by 2 bases and the J gene end by 4 bases; junction bases not matched to a gene: 4. CDR3 length: 16 residues. Germline lookup yields CDR1 SGHTA and CDR2 FQGNSA. CDR3 in DNA: TGTGCCAGCAGCTTAAGGATAGCGGGAGGGTACAATGAGCAGTTCTTC. Encoded protein: CASSLRIAGGYNEQFF.

In regard to this clonotype: Mismatch with germline at one junction end may stem from a read error. V and J are TRBV19 and TRBJ1-3, with D maybe TRBD1 (5 bases). This CDR3 contains 14 residues. CDR1 and CDR2 (germline): LNHDA, SQIVND (reference sequence). The CDR3 nucleotides read TGTGCCAGCGGGGACGGCGGCTCTGAAAACACCATATATTTT. Encoded protein: CASGDGGSENTIYF.

This clonotype showed up many times. The chain carries TRBV3-1 and TRBJ2-7; TRBD1 is a possible D gene (5 bases). The germline gives CDR1 LGHDT, CDR2 YNNKEL (reference sequence). CDR3 size: 12 residues. Trimming took 3 bases from V and 3 from J, leaving 6 bases between them. The CDR3 spells CASSHTGYEQYF. CDR3 DNA: TGTGCCAGCAGCCACACAGGCTACGAGCAGTACTTC.

The table lists this clonotype with a few counts. The V call is TRBV10-2, the J call TRBJ2-3, with no clear D. V lost 4 bases to trimming and J lost 3 bases, with 8 bases between them. The CDR3 is made up of 13 amino acids. Germline assignment: CDR1 WSHSY and CDR2 SAAADI. The CDR3 loop is CASSAGRTDTQYF. Written as DNA, the CDR3 is TGCGCCAGCAGTGCGGGCAGGACAGATACGCAGTATTTT.

In this sample, this clonotype turned up many times. The chain employs TRBV18 and TRBJ1-5; TRBD1 might be the D (6 bases). Trimming stripped 2 bases from V and 7 bases from J, with 12 bases between. The CDR3 length is 14 residues. Germline loops: CDR1 KGHSH, CDR2 LQKENI. The chain's CDR3 is CASSPYREDQPQHF. CDR3 DNA sequence: TGTGCCAGCTCACCATACAGGGAGGACCAGCCCCAGCATTTT. Full variable domain (missing parts from reference TRBV18 and TRBJ1-5): NAGVMQNPRHLVRRRGQEARLRCSPMKGHSHVYWYRQLPEEGLKFMVYLQKENIIDESGMPKERFSAEFPKEGPSILRIQQVVRGDSAAYFCASSPYREDQPQHFGDGTRLSIL.

This clonotype was seen many times. The chain uses TRBV5-1 and TRBJ2-6, with D maybe TRBD1 (6 bases). Germline loops: CDR1 SGHRS, CDR2 YFSETQ. Trimming removed 0 bases from V and 1 base from J, with 8 bases in between. The CDR3 length is 16 residues. CDR3 sequence: CASSLDRVSGANVLTF. As DNA, the CDR3 is TGCGCCAGCAGCTTGGACAGGGTATCTGGGGCCAACGTCCTGACTTTC.

This clonotype was counted ten times or more. One end of the junction does not line up with germline, which may come from a read error. This chain connects TRBV7-7 to TRBJ2-1, with 14 bases matching TRBD2. Germline-derived CDR1 and CDR2 are SSHAT and FNYEAQ (reference sequence). The CDR3 consists of 15 residues. The CDR3 coding sequence is TGTGCTAGCAGCCCAGGGACTAGCGGGAGCAATGAGCAGTTCTTC. Its translation is CASSPGTSGSNEQFF.

The rearrangement links TRBV3-1 to TRBJ2-1; TRBD1 agrees at 7 bases. Germline V CDR1 and CDR2: LGHDT, YNNKEL (reference sequence). Germline trimming cut 7 bases from V and 12 bases from J; bases unmatched to any gene: 12. The CDR3 loop spans 13 amino acids. CDR3 sequence reads: CASIQGDGRGQFF. DNA of the CDR3: TGTGCCAGCATCCAGGGGGACGGACGAGGGCAGTTCTTC.

With regard to this clonotype: Being one base from a much bigger clone, this may be a read error. The conserved final phenylalanine or tryptophan is absent from the CDR3, which likely points to a read error. V and J are TRBV19 and TRBJ1-5; TRBD1 matches at 8 bases. V was clipped by 7 bases and J by 2 bases; unmatched bases: 1. The CDR3 has 13 amino acids. CDR1 and CDR2 from the germline V gene are LNHDA and SQIVND (reference sequence). CDR3 nucleotides: TGTGCCAGTACGGGACAGGGCAATCAGCCCCAGCATTCT. It is translated as CASTGQGNQPQHS.

A few counts support this clonotype. The chain has TRBV6-1 and TRBJ2-3; weak D call: TRBD1 (5 bases). Germline CDR1 reads MNHNS; CDR2 reads SASEGT. Trimming took off 6 bases at V and 8 bases at J, with 12 bases between the two ends. CDR3 length: 12 amino acids. The CDR3 sequence: CASSPGHSTQYF. CDR3 nucleotides: TGTGCCAGCAGCCCCGGACACTCTACGCAGTATTTT.

This clonotype has at least ten counts. The chain has TRBV7-2 and TRBJ2-5; D gene unclear. Germline V lookup: CDR1 SGHTA, CDR2 FQGNSA. The CDR3 length is 14 residues. Trimming cost V 1 base and J 1 base, with 7 bases left between them. CDR3 protein: CASSLGAGQETQYF. The DNA for the CDR3 is TGTGCCAGCAGCTTAGGGGCAGGCCAAGAGACCCAGTACTTC.

This clonotype was picked up one time. A much larger clone differs by one base, so this may be a read error. The chain is built from TRBV6-1 and TRBJ2-7, with TRBD2 as a possible D gene (6 bases). CDR1 MNHNS and CDR2 SASEGT come from the germline V gene. This CDR3 is 15 amino acids long. Trimming removed 5 bases at V and 2 bases at J, with 16 bases between. The CDR3 DNA follows: TGTGCCAGCAGTTCCTTGAGGGAGGACACCTACGAGCAGTACTTC. Translation gives CASSSLREDTYEQYF.